This TCR beta chain was obtained from a study of T cell responses to AZD1222 COVID-19 vaccine. Study-level findings and limits: Following two doses of AZD1222, Spike-specific TCR breadth and depth rose. Donors were largely white British and mainly female; clonal diversity was possibly underestimated. Spike-spanning, vaccine-associated CD4 TCRs were dominant at 160-218 and 743-854. At baseline, just five to seven AZD1222 recipients tested seropositive.

Germline CDR1 is DFQATT and CDR2 is SNEGSKA (reference sequence). The CDR3 runs to 13 residues. J was trimmed by 5 bases and V by 3 bases; bases with no gene match: 4. Libraries were prepared by immunoSEQ multiplex PCR; TCRdb keeps only in-frame clonotypes and omits some of them. Of 90,000 to 140,000 clones in the sample, around 80% were seen once. This clone was observed a handful of times. Its target is unknown. The chain employs TRBV20-1 and TRBJ2-5; 9 bases fit TRBD1. The source of this sequence is an adult in good health. This specimen consisted of peripheral blood, obtained on day 0 of AZD1222 vaccination. The CDR3 spells CSASTGGSETQYF. The CDR3 region has the DNA TGCAGTGCTAGTACAGGGGGCTCGGAGACCCAGTACTTC.